A selection of T cell receptor beta chains follows, all from one sample in a study of blood T cell repertoires in COVID-19. Only in-frame clones appear in the TCRdb table, and some are missing; sequencing was by immunoSEQ multiplex PCR. The sample contains roughly 120,000 clones, 84% of which appear only once. Input material: peripheral blood. The receptor source for this set is a woman older than 75 with active or convalescent COVID-19. Both conserved end residues are part of each CDR3. The D gene is left open where the match is weak. Some rows mark clone size as missing; the rest say once, few, many or name a class of expanded clone.

.	TRBV15	.	TRBJ1-5	TGTGCCACCAGCAGAGACCAGGGCCAGCCCCAGCATTTT	CATSRDQGQPQHF
.	TRBV10-3	TRBD1	TRBJ2-7	TGTGCCATCATGGGGACAGGTAGCTCCTACGAGCAGTACTTC	CAIMGTGSSYEQYF
.	TRBV19	TRBD2	TRBJ2-7	TGTGCCAGTAGTAGGGGACTAGCGGGAGTCTACGAGCAGTACTTC	CASSRGLAGVYEQYF
few	TRBV5-1	.	TRBJ2-1	TGCGCCAGCAGCTTGGCGTCCAATGAGCAGTTCTTC	CASSLASNEQFF
.	TRBV6-5	.	TRBJ2-5	TGTGCCAGCATGCAGGGGGAGACCCAGTACTTC	CASMQGETQYF
once	TRBV5-1	TRBD2	TRBJ2-3	TGCGCCAGCAGTTGGGCAGGACTAGCGGGAGTAAGGACAGATACGCAGTATTTT	CASSWAGLAGVRTDTQYF
.	TRBV2	TRBD1	TRBJ2-2	TGTGCCAGCAGGACAGGGGTAGAGACCGGGGAGCTGTTTTTT	CASRTGVETGELFF
.	TRBV9	TRBD2	TRBJ2-3	TGTGCCAGCACCGGGACTAGCGGCAGCACAGATACGCAGTATTTT	CASTGTSGSTDTQYF
.	TRBV30	.	TRBJ2-5	TGTGCCTGGATTAGATTTCGGGAGACCCAGTACTTC	CAWIRFRETQYF
.	TRBV28	.	TRBJ2-3	TGTGCCAGCAGTTTATGGTCCGGGGCAGATACGCAGTATTTT	CASSLWSGADTQYF
.	TRBV11-2	TRBD1	TRBJ1-1	TGTGCCAGCAGCCAGACAGGGTGGGACACTGAAGCTTTCTTT	CASSQTGWDTEAFF
.	TRBV7-9	TRBD1	TRBJ1-4	TGTGCCAGCAGCTCGGGGGACAGCACAACTAATGAAAAACTGTTTTTT	CASSSGDSTTNEKLFF
.	TRBV4-1	TRBD1	TRBJ2-1	TGCGCCAGCAGCCAAAGGACAGGTTCCAATGAGCAGTTCTTC	CASSQRTGSNEQFF
.	TRBV28	TRBD1	TRBJ2-1	TGTGCCAGCACACAAGGACAGGGGGGCTACAATGAGCAGTTCTTC	CASTQGQGGYNEQFF
.	TRBV3-1/TRBV3-2	.	TRBJ1-1	TGTGCCAGCAGCCCCCAGACAAGTACCCCGATAACTGAAGCTTTCTTT	CASSPQTSTPITEAFF
.	TRBV5-1	TRBD2	TRBJ2-1	TGCGCCAGCAGCGGCGGACTAGCGGGAGGACTTAATGAGCAGTTCTTC	CASSGGLAGGLNEQFF
.	TRBV18	.	TRBJ2-7	TGTGCCAGCTCCCCCAGGTCGGGAAGCTCCTACGAGCAGTACTTC	CASSPRSGSSYEQYF
once	TRBV25-1	TRBD1	TRBJ2-7	TGTGCCAGCAGGGGGACAGGGTCCTACGAGCAGTACTTC	CASRGTGSYEQYF
.	TRBV24-1	TRBD1	TRBJ2-3	TGTGCCACCAGTGACCTTACAGGGGGCACAGATACGCAGTATTTT	CATSDLTGGTDTQYF
.	TRBV24-1	TRBD1	TRBJ2-3	TGTGCCACCTCCCGGGACAGGGCCACAGATACGCAGTATTTT	CATSRDRATDTQYF
.	TRBV5-1	TRBD1	TRBJ1-1	TGCGCCAGCAGCTTGGGTCCAGGGGGGAACACTGAAGCTTTCTTT	CASSLGPGGNTEAFF
.	TRBV28	.	TRBJ2-7	TGTGCCAGCAACCGCCCCGGGAGATTCAAGGGCGAGCAGTACTTC	CASNRPGRFKGEQYF
.	TRBV7-7	.	TRBJ2-2	TGTGCTACCAAACACGAAAACACCGGGGAGCTGTTTTTT	CATKHENTGELFF
.	TRBV12-3/TRBV12-4	.	TRBJ2-7	TGTGCCAGCAGCAACGGGACACCATACGAGCAGTACTTC	CASSNGTPYEQYF
.	TRBV25-1	TRBD2	TRBJ2-1	TGTGCCAGCAGTCCCCTTGGGACTAGCGGGGAGTATGAGCAGTTCTTC	CASSPLGTSGEYEQFF
.	TRBV5-4	.	TRBJ2-1	TGTGCCAGCAGCTTCGTAGGCGGTAACAATGAGCAGTTCTTC	CASSFVGGNNEQFF
.	TRBV29-1	TRBD2	TRBJ2-3	TGCAGCGTTGAAAGGAGAGAAGTTATAGCTAGCGGGAGTACAGATACGCAGTATTTT	CSVERREVIASGSTDTQYF
once	TRBV6-4	TRBD2	TRBJ2-1	TGTGCCAGCAGTGCCGCCGGGACTAACAATGAGCAGTTCTTC	CASSAAGTNNEQFF
.	TRBV12-3/TRBV12-4	.	TRBJ2-1	TGTGCCAGCAGTTCCAGGTCTACTGAGCAGTTCTTC	CASSSRSTEQFF
.	TRBV6-2/TRBV6-3	.	TRBJ2-1	TGTGCCAGCAGTGCCGCGTCAGCGAGGTACAATGAGCAGTTCTTC	CASSAASARYNEQFF
.	TRBV7-3	.	TRBJ2-1	TGTGCCAGCAGCTTGCAGGGTCTCTACAACTCCTACAATGAGCAGTTCTTC	CASSLQGLYNSYNEQFF
once	TRBV30	.	TRBJ2-2	TGTGCCTGGAGTTGGCTGTTTGGGGAGCTGTTTTTT	CAWSWLFGELFF
.	TRBV10-3	.	TRBJ1-1	TGTGCCACCCGAGCGGGTGGAGGTTCCTTAGCAACTGAAGCTTTCTTT	CATRAGGGSLATEAFF
.	TRBV10-2	.	TRBJ2-7	TGCGCCAGCAGGCCACCCGGTTTCTTCTACGAGCAGTACTTC	CASRPPGFFYEQYF
once	TRBV19	TRBD2	TRBJ2-7	TGTGCCAGTAGTATAGCGCTAGCGGGAGACGGTGACGAGCAGTACTTC	CASSIALAGDGDEQYF
.	TRBV4-1	.	TRBJ1-3	TGCGCCAGCAGCCAAGATCGGAGGATTGGAAACACCATATATTTT	CASSQDRRIGNTIYF